This T cell receptor (beta chain) was observed in a study of blood T cells in healthy people across ages (dated by TCRdb to about 2015). Looking at the study overall: In model experiments, template switching captured roughly one uniquely barcoded TCR beta cDNA molecule for every two T cells. The donors were divided into four age groups: young (average around 17 years), middle-aged (under 40), aged (about 61) and long-lived (approximately 74). The study measured age-related changes in TCR beta repertoire diversity using deep sequencing normalized with unique cDNA molecular identifiers. For two donors (one aged 18 to 30 and one aged 80 or older), the study analyzed two additional independent replicas of 1 million unique cDNA reads from the same blood draw.

The roughly 39 donors, aged about 6 to 95 years, were systemically healthy Caucasian individuals from Russia. Each donor gave 9.5 to 10 milliliters of peripheral blood, drawn into EDTA-treated Vacutainer tubes. PBMCs were isolated by Ficoll-Paque density-gradient centrifugation, with at least 7 million obtained per sample. Total RNA, at least 6 micrograms per sample, was extracted from PBMCs with Trizol reagent. Naive CD45RAhigh/CD27high T cell percentages were measured by flow cytometry on a PBMC aliquot from every donor. The method behind the library was 5' RACE. Sequencing was performed on an Illumina HiSeq 2500. A second PCR of about 6 to 11 cycles was performed with a sample-barcoded 5' primer and a J-beta primer mix. A template-switch 5' adaptor carrying 12 random nucleotides introduced a unique molecular identifier onto each TCR beta cDNA molecule. Each sample yielded at least 3 million CDR3-containing paired-end reads. First-strand cDNA was synthesized from all RNA with the Mint cDNA synthesis kit, primed by a TRBC-specific oligonucleotide. After uracil-DNA glycosylase treatment, a first 18-cycle PCR used universal primers M1SS and BC2_uni_R on all cDNA. The original methods were these. For normalization, 1 million high-quality reads were randomly selected from each sample, with every read carrying a distinct molecular identifier. Instead of being binned into consensus sequences, reads with shared molecular identifiers were discarded. MiTCR, with a Q25 quality threshold and the strictest error-elimination algorithm, was used for CDR3 identification, clonotype clustering and error correction. A nonparametric unseen species model with Euler transformation was used to estimate lower-bound total TCR beta diversity. The public sequencing data were trimmed at Q25 with fastp and processed into clonotypes with MiXCR by TCRdb, which kept only in-frame beta chains. Every entry covers one CDR3 protein and lists the most common genes and DNA from its rows. TCRdb, rather than the study authors, made the V and J calls. The sample table holds some 800,000 distinct CDR3 sequences, of which about 25% were seen once. The ten largest clonotypes hold around 3.6% of the sample.

As encoded in the germline V gene, CDR1 is SGHTA while CDR2 is FQGNSA. V trim: 4 bases; J trim: 2 bases; unmatched bases: 3. From its cysteine to its phenylalanine, the CDR3 spans 16 amino acids. Just the 48-base CDR3 DNA is kept, in frame starting at base 1. There are a few counts of this clonotype. Its antigen is still unknown. No qualities accompany the bases; no much larger clone lies one base away. Study-wide findings and limitations: Observed TCR beta diversity per million T cells fell roughly linearly with age, and a significant reduction was already apparent by age approximately 40. Estimates of total diversity based on one million sequenced T cells were considered lower bounds and underestimates. A strong correlation was found between observed TCR beta diversity and the percentage of naive T cells measured by flow cytometry. Compared with the aged group, the long-lived group had more naive CD4+ T cells, fewer expanded clones and increased TCR diversity, a pattern suggesting age selection. Since profiling was done on bulk unsorted PBMCs, naive and antigen-experienced compartments could not be conclusively compared. Donor CMV infection status was unknown, potentially confounding age-related changes in expanded clonotypes.

This sample was also put to use in a study of T cells of mothers and their children. The second paper states: Nine systemically healthy Caucasian individuals served as donors, namely three mothers together with their six children. cDNA synthesis used all of the extracted RNA, with around 1.6 ug of RNA in each 15 ul reaction. In the second PCR, the M1S primer introduced both the sample barcodes and 2-4 random nucleotides. More than 9.5 million TCR beta CDR3 reads were obtained from each mother, and 2.5 million to 3 million reads were obtained from each child. Thymic selection shapes the output of TCR recombination in a similar way in related and unrelated pairs, and inherited differences have a minor effect. Normalized repertoire overlap was always slightly but never significantly higher in related than unrelated mother-child pairs. No persistent microchimeric T cell clones were detected, at a sensitivity of approximately 110 clones per million clonotypes. To look for features that set related mother-child pairs apart from unrelated individuals, the researchers ran deep NGS to compare the TCR beta repertoires of mothers and children. On average, the children were about 10 +/- 4 years old, while the mothers were about 38 +/- 4 years old. After adapter ligation was performed with NEBNext reagents, the libraries were sequenced on an Illumina HiSeq 2000 with 100+100 nt paired-end reads. To avoid cross-contamination, the mother libraries and the child libraries were prepared a month apart and sequenced in separate runs. Each donor had between roughly 500,000 and 2,200,000 distinct TCR beta clonotypes identified. Naive TCR beta clonotypes were estimated from low-frequency clonotypes matched to each donor's FACS-determined naive share, without sorting.

The sequenced material came from blood. This chain is built from TRBV7-2 and TRBJ2-2; TRBD2 lines up with 11 middle nucleotides. This TCR derives from a boy aged 5-17 years in good health. The DNA sequence reads TGTGCCAGCAGCTCGGGACTAGCGGTCAACACCGGGGAGCTGTTTTTT. Its translation is CASSSGLAVNTGELFF.